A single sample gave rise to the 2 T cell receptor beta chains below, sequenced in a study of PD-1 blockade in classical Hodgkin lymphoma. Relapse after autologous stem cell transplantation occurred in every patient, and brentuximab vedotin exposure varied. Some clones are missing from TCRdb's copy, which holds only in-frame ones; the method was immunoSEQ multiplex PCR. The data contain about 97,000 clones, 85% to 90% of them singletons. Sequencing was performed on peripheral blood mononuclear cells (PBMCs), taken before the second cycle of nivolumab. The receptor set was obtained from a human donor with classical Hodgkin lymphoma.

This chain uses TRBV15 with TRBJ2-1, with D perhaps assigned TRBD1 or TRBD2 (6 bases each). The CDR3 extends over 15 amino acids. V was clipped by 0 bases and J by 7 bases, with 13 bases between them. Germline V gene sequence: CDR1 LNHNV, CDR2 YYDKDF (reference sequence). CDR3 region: CATSRDPGALNEQFF. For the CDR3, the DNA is TGTGCCACCAGCAGAGATCCGGGGGCGCTTAATGAGCAGTTCTTC.

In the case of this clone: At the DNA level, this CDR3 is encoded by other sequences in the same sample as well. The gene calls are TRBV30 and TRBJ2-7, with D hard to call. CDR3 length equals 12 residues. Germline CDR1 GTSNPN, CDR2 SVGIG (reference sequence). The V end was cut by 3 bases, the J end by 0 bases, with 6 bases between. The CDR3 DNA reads TGTGCCTGGAGCAGGAGCTCCTACGAGCAGTACTTC. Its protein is CAWSRSSYEQYF.